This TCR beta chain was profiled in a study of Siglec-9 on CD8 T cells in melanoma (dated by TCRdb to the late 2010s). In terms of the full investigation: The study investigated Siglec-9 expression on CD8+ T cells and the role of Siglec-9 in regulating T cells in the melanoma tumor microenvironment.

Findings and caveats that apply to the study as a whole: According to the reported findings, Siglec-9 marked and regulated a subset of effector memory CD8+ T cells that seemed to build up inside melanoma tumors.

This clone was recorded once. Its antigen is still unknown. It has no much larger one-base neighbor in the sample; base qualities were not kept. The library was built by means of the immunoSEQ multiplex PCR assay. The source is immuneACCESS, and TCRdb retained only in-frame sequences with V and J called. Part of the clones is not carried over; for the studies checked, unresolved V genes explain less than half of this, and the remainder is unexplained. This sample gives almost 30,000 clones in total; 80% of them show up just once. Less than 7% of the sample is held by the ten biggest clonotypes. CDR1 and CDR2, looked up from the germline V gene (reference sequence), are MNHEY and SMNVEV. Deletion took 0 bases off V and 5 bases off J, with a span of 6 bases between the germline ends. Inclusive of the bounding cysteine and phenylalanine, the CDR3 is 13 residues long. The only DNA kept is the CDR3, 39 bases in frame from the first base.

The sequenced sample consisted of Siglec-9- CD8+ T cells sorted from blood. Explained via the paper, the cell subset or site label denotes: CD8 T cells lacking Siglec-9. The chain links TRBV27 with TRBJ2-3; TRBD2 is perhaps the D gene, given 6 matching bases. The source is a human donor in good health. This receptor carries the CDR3 CASSLSGGDTQYF. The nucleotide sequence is TGTGCCAGCAGTTTATCGGGGGGAGATACGCAGTATTTT.